This TCR beta chain was sequenced in a study of T cells in Graves' hyperthyroidism and ophthalmopathy. This clonotype was detected ten times or more. RNA transcripts were the template for amplifying TCR beta CDR3 regions. A set of HTBI primers served as the primers for a first-round RT-PCR of the TCR CDR3. TCRdb reanalysed the multiplex PCR reads using MiXCR and keeps one entry per CDR3 protein. This table holds around 520,000 distinct CDR3 sequences, less than 25% found once. Trimming removed 1 base from V and 2 bases from J; junction bases left unmatched: 5. The germline gives CDR1 LGHDT, CDR2 YNNKEL (reference sequence). There are 16 residues in the CDR3.

The chain employs TRBV3-1 and TRBJ1-5; 7 nucleotides agree with TRBD1. Material for sequencing was blood. This TCR derives from a woman under 40 with Graves' ophthalmopathy. The DNA for the CDR3 is TGTGCCAGCAGCCAAGTATGGCAGGGGGGCAATCAGCCCCAGCATTTT. Translated: CASSQVWQGGNQPQHF.